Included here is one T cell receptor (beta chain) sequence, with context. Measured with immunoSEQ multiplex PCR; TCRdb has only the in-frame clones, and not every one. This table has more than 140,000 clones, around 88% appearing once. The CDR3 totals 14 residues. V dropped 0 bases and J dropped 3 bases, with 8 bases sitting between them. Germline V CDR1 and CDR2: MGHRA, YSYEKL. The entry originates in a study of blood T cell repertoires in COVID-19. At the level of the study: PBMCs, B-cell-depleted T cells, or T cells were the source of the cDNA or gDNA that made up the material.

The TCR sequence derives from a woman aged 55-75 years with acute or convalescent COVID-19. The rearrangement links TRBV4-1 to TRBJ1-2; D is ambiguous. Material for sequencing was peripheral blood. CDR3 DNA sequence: TGCGCCAGCAGCCAAGAAGCGGTTTACTATGGCTACACCTTC. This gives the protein CASSQEAVYYGYTF.